The 19 T cell receptor beta chains in this list originate from one sample, sequenced in a study of blood T cell repertoires in COVID-19. The assay was immunoSEQ multiplex PCR, and TCRdb's table has in-frame clones only and misses some. The table lists 200,000 to 250,000 clones, around 90% of them singletons. Sequenced sample: peripheral blood. These receptors were collected from a man aged 25-40 years with COVID-19, enrolled during active disease.

Only one count was recorded for this clone. The chain links TRBV7-2 to TRBJ1-2, with 11 bases matching TRBD1. The CDR3 contains 16 residues. Trimming at V came to 5 bases and at J to 7 bases, leaving 12 bases not matched to a gene. Germline CDR1 SGHTA, CDR2 FQGNSA. CDR3 in amino acids: CASSPTGTGGSFGYTF. CDR3 sequence (DNA): TGTGCCAGCAGCCCTACCGGGACAGGGGGTAGTTTTGGCTACACCTTC.

The gene calls are TRBV27 and TRBJ2-1; D gene unclear. This CDR3 has 11 amino acids. Germline lookup yields CDR1 MNHEY and CDR2 SMNVEV (reference sequence). The germline V and J ends were trimmed by 2 bases and 15 bases, with 11 bases remaining between them. CDR3 DNA sequence: TGTGCCAGCAGTTTAGGCCCTTTGGCGTTCTTC. Translated, it gives CASSLGPLAFF.

The V call is TRBV7-9, the J call TRBJ1-1, with 11 bases that match TRBD1. The V and J ends lost 1 base and 11 bases, in that order; junction bases with no gene match: 3. The CDR3 runs to 13 residues. Germline V CDR1 and CDR2: SEHNR, FQNEAQ (reference sequence). CDR3 loop: CASSLGTGGVAFF. Here the CDR3 DNA reads TGTGCCAGCAGCTTAGGGACAGGGGGCGTCGCTTTCTTT.

This rearrangement joins TRBV18 to TRBJ2-1, with TRBD1 matching 7 bases. The CDR3 contains 16 residues. The germline gives CDR1 KGHSH, CDR2 LQKENI. V dropped 3 bases and J dropped 6; count of bases not matched to a gene: 11. The CDR3 here is CASSPTGQTLLNEQFF. The CDR3, as DNA: TGTGCCAGCTCACCTACGGGACAGACCTTACTCAATGAGCAGTTCTTC.

The V and J genes are TRBV11-3 and TRBJ2-2; a weak D match, TRBD1 (5 bases). CDR1 SGHNT and CDR2 YENEEA come from the germline V gene. V was shortened by 0 bases and J by 0 bases, with 11 bases between the two germline ends. CDR3 length: 17 amino acids. The CDR3 here is CASSLEWGSANTGELFF. DNA for the CDR3: TGTGCCAGCAGCTTAGAATGGGGCAGCGCGAACACCGGGGAGCTGTTTTTT. The full variable domain, in which reference TRBV11-3 and TRBJ2-2 provide the parts outside the CDR3, is EAGVVQSPRYKIIEKKQPVAFWCNPISGHNTLYWYLQNLGQGPELLIRYENEEAVDDSQLPKDRFSAERLKGVDSTLKIQPAELGDSAVYLCASSLEWGSANTGELFFGEGSRLTVL.

V is TRBV29-1 and J is TRBJ1-6; D possibly corresponds to TRBD1 (6 bases). Trimming cost V 6 bases and J 13 bases, with 16 bases left between them. The germline V gene has CDR1 SQVTM and CDR2 ANQGSEA. CDR3 length: 12 residues. In DNA, the CDR3 is TGCAGCGTCCCCAGCCCCCAGGGGCCCCTCCACTTT. It translates to CSVPSPQGPLHF.

The V gene is TRBV5-5, the J gene TRBJ1-2; TRBD1 aligns across 9 bases. The germline CDR1 and CDR2 sequences are SGHKS and YYEKEE (reference sequence). This CDR3 spans 16 amino acids. The J segment lost 7 bases and the V segment lost 4 bases, leaving 14 bases of the junction unmatched. The CDR3 loop reads CASSQGSGTGFSGYTF. The CDR3 DNA reads as TGTGCCAGCAGCCAAGGCAGCGGGACAGGGTTTTCTGGCTACACCTTC. Combining the CDR3 with reference TRBV5-5 and TRBJ1-2 gives the whole variable domain DAGVTQSPTHLIKTRGQQVTLRCSPISGHKSVSWYQQVLGQGPQFIFQYYEKEERGRGNFPDRFSARQFPNYSSELNVNALLLGDSALYLCASSQGSGTGFSGYTFGSGTRLTVV.

The rearrangement joins TRBV7-8 to TRBJ1-5, with unresolved D. Germline values: CDR1 SGHVS, CDR2 FQNEAQ. This CDR3 comprises 14 residues. Trimming left V 4 bases short and J 7 bases short, with 14 bases between. The DNA for the CDR3 is TGTGCCAGCAGCTCCCGGCGGGGAAACCAGCCCCAGCATTTT. Its protein product is CASSSRRGNQPQHF.

This chain connects TRBV7-9 to TRBJ2-7; 9 bases fit TRBD1. The V and J ends lost 7 bases and 3 bases, in that order; junction bases with no gene match: 4. From germline, CDR1 is SEHNR and CDR2 FQNEAQ (reference sequence). The CDR3 is 13 amino acids. Here the CDR3 reads CASTPGQGYEQYF. In DNA, the CDR3 is TGTGCCAGCACTCCGGGACAGGGCTACGAGCAGTACTTC.

The chain links TRBV27 to TRBJ2-7, with 15 bases aligning to TRBD2. Trimming at V came to 3 bases and at J to 4 bases, leaving 1 base not matched to a gene. The CDR3 sequence is 15 residues long. Germline V gene data show CDR1 as MNHEY and CDR2 as SMNVEV (reference sequence). The CDR3 DNA reads as TGTGCCAGCAGTTTCGGGACTAGCGGGAGGTACGAGCAGTACTTC. Translation: CASSFGTSGRYEQYF.

This chain links TRBV4-2 with TRBJ1-1; a possible D gene is TRBD1 (5 bases). Germline V gene sequence: CDR1 LGHNA, CDR2 YNFKEQ. The CDR3 has 16 residues. V shed 2 bases and J shed 2 bases, with 15 bases lying between them. The chain's CDR3 is CASSQNQGADNTEAFF. Here the CDR3 DNA reads TGTGCCAGCAGCCAAAACCAAGGGGCAGACAACACTGAAGCTTTCTTT.

This sequence joins TRBV27 and TRBJ2-2, with 15 bases aligning to TRBD2. Germline V gene data show CDR1 as MNHEY and CDR2 as SMNVEV (reference sequence). V gave up 2 bases and J gave up 0 bases; unmatched junction bases: 1. The CDR3 consists of 18 residues. The CDR3 protein is CASSLGLAGGPNTGELFF. The CDR3 DNA reads TGTGCCAGCAGTTTAGGACTAGCGGGAGGGCCGAACACCGGGGAGCTGTTTTTT.

The chain carries TRBV27 and TRBJ2-3, with 7 bases aligning to TRBD2. The junction had 11 bases not matched to a gene; V was cut back by 4 bases and J by 4 bases. The CDR3 runs 16 residues. Germline V gene sequence: CDR1 MNHEY, CDR2 SMNVEV (reference sequence). The CDR3 region has the DNA TGTGCCAGCAGTTCCCTCCCGGGGGGAGTCGCAGATACGCAGTATTTT. Protein product: CASSSLPGGVADTQYF.

This chain joins TRBV2 and TRBJ1-5; 9 bases line up with TRBD1. The CDR3 is made up of 14 amino acids. V was clipped by 7 bases and J by 5 bases; unmatched bases: 6. Germline CDR1 and CDR2: SNHLY and FYNNEI. The CDR3 sequence: CASKPGTGYQPQHF. CDR3 nucleotide sequence: TGTGCCAGCAAACCCGGGACAGGGTATCAGCCCCAGCATTTT.

The chain uses TRBV30 and TRBJ1-1; the D gene is possibly TRBD1 (5 bases). V dropped 8 bases and J dropped 3 bases, with 13 bases sitting between them. Germline lookup yields CDR1 GTSNPN and CDR2 SVGIG (reference sequence). CDR3 size: 12 residues. In DNA, the CDR3 is TGTGCCGCAACCCAGGGTGACACTGAAGCTTTCTTT. This gives the protein CAATQGDTEAFF.

V usage is TRBV3-1 (or the pseudogene TRBV3-2) and J usage is TRBJ2-1; TRBD1 might be the D (5 bases). This CDR3 region has 15 residues. The V gene's germline CDR1 is LGHDT and CDR2 YNNKEL (reference sequence). V was pared by 5 bases and J by 8 bases, with 19 bases between. This CDR3 reads CASSTWFRAWDEQFF. The CDR3 DNA follows: TGTGCCAGCAGCACCTGGTTCAGGGCGTGGGATGAGCAGTTCTTC.

CDR3 in amino acids: CASSMGPLILSYGYTF. CDR3 bases: TGTGCCAGTAGTATGGGCCCGCTGATTCTTAGCTATGGCTACACCTTC. The chain has TRBV19 and TRBJ1-2; D is unclear. The CDR3 is 16 amino acids. Germline-derived CDR1 and CDR2 are LNHDA and SQIVND (reference sequence). Trimming shortened V by 3 bases and J by 4 bases, and 18 bases separated the two germline ends.

The genes are TRBV5-4 and TRBJ1-2, with D perhaps TRBD1 (6 bases). Germline V lookup: CDR1 SGHNT, CDR2 YYREEE (reference sequence). The CDR3 sequence is 17 residues long. The ends were cut back, 3 bases at V and 5 bases at J, with 23 bases in the middle. The CDR3 nucleotides read TGTGCCAGCAGCTCTGGGGACAATTTGTTTCGGGCTTATGGCTACACCTTC. It is translated as CASSSGDNLFRAYGYTF.

This chain links TRBV27 with TRBJ1-3; the D gene is possibly TRBD1 (5 bases). The CDR3 runs to 16 residues. The V and J ends lost 5 bases and 1 base respectively, with 15 bases between them. Germline-derived CDR1 and CDR2 are MNHEY and SMNVEV (reference sequence). As DNA, the CDR3 is TGTGCCAGCAGTCCTTCCTGGGGGGAATCTGGAAACACCATATATTTT. Its protein is CASSPSWGESGNTIYF.